Listed here are 5 T cell receptor beta chains from one sample, sequenced in a study of cytomegalovirus exposure and HLA in healthy donors. PCR used 60 Vbeta primers and 13 Jbeta primers. Generated by immunoSEQ multiplex PCR, the TCRdb table keeps only in-frame clones and is missing some. The data hold about 170,000 clones, with more than 65% observed a single time. Sequencing input: PBMCs. These receptors all come from a male donor in good health and CMV-seronegative.

The rearrangement joins TRBV13 to TRBJ2-7; D not resolved. The CDR3 has 11 residues. The V gene lost 4 bases and the J gene lost 4 bases, with 5 bases spanning the gap. CDR1 PRHDT and CDR2 FYEKMQ come from the germline V gene (reference sequence). CDR3 coding DNA: TGTGCCAGCAGCTGGCAGTACGAGCAGTACTTC. This codes for CASSWQYEQYF.

V is TRBV11-2 and J is TRBJ2-1; D gene uncertain. CDR1 and CDR2 (germline): SGHAT, FQNNGV. The V gene lost 5 bases and the J gene lost 12 bases, with 8 bases spanning the gap. This CDR3 contains 10 residues. The CDR3 bases are TGTGCCAGCAGCCAAGAGTCGCAGTTCTTC. Amino acids: CASSQESQFF.

This chain connects TRBV6-5 to TRBJ1-1; no clear D gene. The germline V and J ends were trimmed by 2 bases and 1 base, with 8 bases remaining between them. This CDR3 region has 14 residues. Germline CDR1 is MNHEY and CDR2 is SVGAGI. This CDR3 is CASSYEGTNTEAFF. The CDR3 nucleotides read TGTGCCAGCAGTTACGAGGGAACGAACACTGAAGCTTTCTTT.

J is TRBJ1-6 and V is TRBV25-1, with D unclear. Germline V gene lookup returns CDR1 MGHDK and CDR2 SYGVNS. V was cut by 0 bases and J by 6 bases, with 9 bases left in between. CDR3 length: 15 residues. The CDR3 loop reads CASSEYKQINSPLHF. The CDR3 region has the DNA TGTGCCAGCAGTGAATACAAACAGATTAATTCACCCCTCCACTTT. The whole variable domain, remainder taken from reference TRBV25-1 and TRBJ1-6, is EADIYQTPRYLVIGTGKKITLECSQTMGHDKMYWYQQDPGMELHLIHYSYGVNSTEKGDLSSESTVSRIRTEHFPLTLESARPSHTSQYLCASSEYKQINSPLHFGNGTRLTVT.

The sample holds one count of this clone. This chain links TRBV7-3 with TRBJ2-7; 9 bases line up with TRBD1. J was trimmed by 1 base and V by 5 bases; bases with no gene match: 0. The CDR3 is 13 residues long. Per germline, CDR1 SGHTA and CDR2 FQGTGA. The CDR3 protein is CASSGTGSYEQYF. DNA for the CDR3: TGTGCCAGCAGCGGGACAGGGTCCTACGAGCAGTACTTC. Complete variable domain (other parts from reference TRBV7-3 and TRBJ2-7): GAGVSQTPSNKVTEKGKYVELRCDPISGHTALYWYRQSLGQGPEFLIYFQGTGAADDSGLPNDRFFAVRPEGSVSTLKIQRTERGDSAVYLCASSGTGSYEQYFGPGTRLTVT.